Listed here is a single TCR beta chain. Antigen: not known. The data were obtained in a study of T cell responses to AZD1222 COVID-19 vaccine. Findings and caveats of the study: There were mostly white British donors and more females than males, and clonal diversity was possibly underestimated.

CDR1 and CDR2 (germline): LNHNV, YYDKDF (reference sequence). This CDR3 contains 13 residues. Trimming took off 2 bases at V and 5 bases at J, with 10 bases between the two ends. TCRdb's table, derived via immunoSEQ multiplex PCR, lists solely in-frame clones and lacks some. This sample yields approximately 150,000 clones, of which under 95% are seen a single time; 3.3% belongs to the top ten. The sample was peripheral blood, taken 28 days after the second AZD1222 dose. The TCR was taken from an adult who received the AZD1222 COVID-19 vaccine. This chain links TRBV15 with TRBJ2-7, with TRBD1 as a possible D gene (5 bases). Here the CDR3 reads CATSRSDTNEQYF. The CDR3 nucleotides read TGTGCCACCAGCAGATCGGACACCAACGAGCAGTACTTC.